These 11 T cell receptor beta chains were sequenced from one sample in a study of blood T cell repertoires in COVID-19. The protocol was immunoSEQ multiplex PCR, while the TCRdb copy is restricted to in-frame clones and leaves out a portion. The sample shows about 62,000 clones, 85% to 90% of them seen only once. The sequenced sample was peripheral blood. All receptors derive from an older woman with COVID-19, enrolled during active disease.

Details on this clone: Germline and junction disagree at one end, which may indicate a read error. The chain is built from TRBV28 and TRBJ2-1; tentative D call: TRBD1 (6 bases). The CDR3 is made up of 15 amino acids. Germline-derived CDR1 and CDR2 are MDHEN and SYDVKM. For the CDR3, the DNA is TGTGCCAGCACTTTACAGGGTGGGCCCTACAATGAGCAGTTCTTC. Translation: CASTLQGGPYNEQFF.

This clone appeared a few times. The chain joins TRBV27 to TRBJ1-6, with TRBD1 matching 8 bases. J lost 5 bases, V lost 8 bases, and 8 bases had no gene match. This CDR3 has 15 residues. The germline gives CDR1 MNHEY, CDR2 SMNVEV (reference sequence). The DNA of the CDR3 is TGTGCCAGCGGCTCCGGACAGGGCAATAATTCACCCCTCCACTTT. Its protein product is CASGSGQGNNSPLHF.

The CDR3 nucleotides read TGTGCCAGCAGTGCCTCGGGACTAGTGGGGTACGAGCAGTACTTC. This translates into CASSASGLVGYEQYF. This chain links TRBV6-2 or TRBV6-3 with TRBJ2-7, with TRBD2 matching 8 bases. The CDR3 has 15 residues. The V gene's germline CDR1 is MNHEY and CDR2 SVGEGT. Germline trimming cut 5 bases from V and 4 bases from J; bases unmatched to any gene: 10.

This clone was observed once. The chain uses TRBV6-5 and TRBJ1-2, with TRBD1 matching 9 bases. V shed 3 bases, J shed 0 bases, and the junction held 5 bases outside the gene matches. There are 16 residues in the CDR3. Germline assignment: CDR1 MNHEY and CDR2 SVGAGI. The CDR3 is CASSYGTGPANYGYTF. The CDR3 DNA sequence: TGTGCCAGCAGTTATGGGACAGGGCCCGCTAACTATGGCTACACCTTC.

This rearrangement joins TRBV6-5 to TRBJ1-2; D is possibly TRBD1 (5 bases). V was pared by 7 bases and J by 4 bases, with 13 bases between. CDR3 length equals 13 residues. The germline V gene encodes CDR1 MNHEY and CDR2 SVGAGI. The DNA of the CDR3 is TGTGCCAGCAACGGGGGAGGAACCTATGGCTACACCTTC. It yields the protein CASNGGGTYGYTF.

The gene calls are TRBV3-1 (or the pseudogene TRBV3-2) and TRBJ2-1; 7 bases agree with TRBD2. This CDR3 contains 15 residues. Germline trimming cut 1 base from V and 6 bases from J; bases unmatched to any gene: 6. In germline, CDR1 is LGHDT, CDR2 YNNKEL (reference sequence). CDR3 DNA: TGTGCCAGCAGCCAAGCGGGAGGATCGGGCAATGAGCAGTTCTTC. Translated: CASSQAGGSGNEQFF.

The rearrangement links TRBV7-9 to TRBJ1-1, with no clear D. Germline V gene sequence: CDR1 SEHNR, CDR2 FQNEAQ (reference sequence). The length of the CDR3 is 14 residues. Trimming stripped 2 bases from V and 4 bases from J, with 11 bases between. This CDR3 reads CASSLPITRTEAFF. CDR3 coding DNA: TGTGCCAGCAGCTTACCAATCACACGCACTGAAGCTTTCTTT.

J is TRBJ2-7 and V is TRBV27; 7 bases are a match to TRBD1. The CDR3 has 14 amino acids. J gave up 5 bases and V 5 bases, and 9 bases lay outside the gene matches. CDR1 and CDR2 from the germline V gene are MNHEY and SMNVEV (reference sequence). The CDR3 bases are TGTGCCAGCAGTGTCACGACAGGGCACGACGAGCAGTACTTC. Translation gives CASSVTTGHDEQYF.

The chain uses TRBV6-5 and TRBJ2-1; TRBD2 matches at 8 bases. Germline CDR1 MNHEY, CDR2 SVGAGI. CDR3 length: 15 amino acids. With V trimmed by 6 bases and J by 4 bases, 8 bases remained unmatched. CDR3 loop: CASSSGSSVYNEQFF. In DNA, the CDR3 is TGTGCCAGCAGCAGCGGGAGTTCAGTGTACAATGAGCAGTTCTTC.

This rearrangement joins TRBV4-1 to TRBJ1-5, with D possibly TRBD1 on 5 matching bases. V was pared by 1 base and J by 3 bases, with 13 bases between. The length of the CDR3 is 16 residues. Germline loops: CDR1 MGHRA, CDR2 YSYEKL. CDR3 bases: TGCGCCAGCAGCCAAGGTCCAGGGTGGGACAATCAGCCCCAGCATTTT. Protein: CASSQGPGWDNQPQHF.

The chain recombines TRBV18 with TRBJ2-5, with 7 bases identical to TRBD2. This CDR3 is 13 amino acids long. Germline CDR1 KGHSH, CDR2 LQKENI. J gave up 4 bases and V 3 bases, and 2 bases lay outside the gene matches. The CDR3 loop reads CASSPGLGETQYF. In DNA form, the CDR3 reads TGTGCCAGCTCACCCGGACTAGGAGAGACCCAGTACTTC.